This TCR beta chain was retrieved from a study of T cells and copy number aberrations in small-cell lung cancer. The germline V gene has CDR1 MGHRA and CDR2 YSYEKL. The germline V and J ends were trimmed by 5 bases and 3 bases, with 16 bases remaining between them. The CDR3 runs 15 residues. Using immunoSEQ multiplex PCR, the repertoire was profiled, and TCRdb retains in-frame clones only, with some absent. Of around 3,000 clones listed, 75% to 95% are singletons. All donors were smokers or heavy second-hand smokers. Sequencing was performed on normal tissue next to the tumor. The receptor was derived from a man in his forties or fifties with small cell lung cancer. The genes are TRBV4-1 and TRBJ1-2; D gene uncertain. The CDR3 here is CASSSLRGSDYGYTF. The CDR3 nucleotides are TGCGCCAGCAGCTCCCTTCGGGGATCGGACTATGGCTACACCTTC.